A selection of T cell receptor beta chains follows, all from one sample in a study of T-cell reconstitution after alpha-beta-depleted transplantation in children. TCRdb reprocessed the PCR reads via MiXCR and lists one record per CDR3 protein. The sample carries 210,000 or so distinct CDR3 sequences, about 11% recorded once. The starting material was PBMCs, obtained before TCRalphabeta/CD19-depleted stem cell transplant. The receptors were sampled from a child under two years old with acute myeloid leukemia, due to receive a stem cell transplant. CDR3s include the opening cysteine and the closing phenylalanine or tryptophan. The order of the fields is J gene, D gene, clone size, V gene, CDR3 DNA, CDR3 protein. The D gene is left open where the match is weak. Some rows have no size entry. The others give once, few or many, or a class for an expanded clone.

J: TRBJ2-7
D: .
size: many
V: TRBV7-9
DNA: TGTGCCAGCAGCTTCGGCGGATTCTCCTACGAGCAGTACTTC
CDR3: CASSFGGFSYEQYF

J: TRBJ2-3
D: .
size: many
V: TRBV10-3
DNA: TGTGCCATCAGTGAGAACACAGATACGCAGTATTTT
CDR3: CAISENTDTQYF

J: TRBJ2-7
D: .
size: many
V: TRBV12-3/TRBV12-4
DNA: TGTGCCAGCAGTCCACCCCCCTGGCAGGGAATAGTGGAGCAGTACTTC
CDR3: CASSPPPWQGIVEQYF

J: TRBJ2-2
D: .
size: many
V: TRBV10-3
DNA: TGTACAGGGTGCACCGGGGAGCTGTTTTTT
CDR3: CTGCTGELFF

J: TRBJ1-3
D: TRBD1
size: many
V: TRBV6-1
DNA: TGTGCCAGCAGTGCCAGGGGGTCCGGAAACACCATATATTTT
CDR3: CASSARGSGNTIYF

J: TRBJ2-5
D: TRBD2
size: many
V: TRBV5-1
DNA: TGTGCCAGCAGCTTAGCTAGCGGGAGAGAGACCCAGTACTTC
CDR3: CASSLASGRETQYF

J: TRBJ1-4
D: .
size: few
V: TRBV6-5
DNA: TGTGCCAGCAGCGAGAATGAAAAACTGTTTTTT
CDR3: CASSENEKLFF

J: TRBJ2-1
D: .
size: many
V: TRBV20-1
DNA: TGCAGTGCGGCCCCCGACAGCGCGTCCTACAATGAGCAGTTCTTC
CDR3: CSAAPDSASYNEQFF

J: TRBJ1-2
D: .
size: many
V: TRBV5-1
DNA: TGCGCCAGCAGCTTGGCGGGAGGGTCCTATGGCTACACCTTC
CDR3: CASSLAGGSYGYTF

J: TRBJ2-1
D: TRBD2
size: many
V: TRBV7-2
DNA: TGTGCCAGCAGCTTTTTAGCGGGGGGGGATTACAATGAGCAGTTCTTC
CDR3: CASSFLAGGDYNEQFF

J: TRBJ2-7
D: TRBD2
size: many
V: TRBV6-4
DNA: TGTGCCAGCACCTCTATCGGGGGGGCGTCCTACGAGCAGTACTTC
CDR3: CASTSIGGASYEQYF

J: TRBJ2-1
D: TRBD2
size: .
V: TRBV7-9
DNA: TGTGCCAGCGAGCTAGCGGGACTTAATGAGCAGTTCTTC
CDR3: CASELAGLNEQFF

J: TRBJ1-2
D: .
size: many
V: TRBV12-3/TRBV12-4
DNA: TGTGCCAGCAGTTTGGACAGCACTTCGGGACACTACACCTTC
CDR3: CASSLDSTSGHYTF

J: TRBJ1-2
D: .
size: .
V: TRBV7-2
DNA: TGTGCCAGCAGCTCAGTAACAGGGAACTATGGCTACACCTTC
CDR3: CASSSVTGNYGYTF

J: TRBJ2-1
D: TRBD2
size: many
V: TRBV20-1
DNA: TGCAGTGCCTGGGACTATAACTACAATGAGCAGTTCTTC
CDR3: CSAWDYNYNEQFF

J: TRBJ1-3
D: .
size: few
V: TRBV7-9
DNA: TGTGCCAGCAGCTTATCGGGGCTCGGAAACACCATATATTTT
CDR3: CASSLSGLGNTIYF

J: TRBJ1-4
D: .
size: many
V: TRBV3-1
DNA: TGTGCCAGCAGCATTTGGAGTACTAATGAAAAACTGTTTTTT
CDR3: CASSIWSTNEKLFF

J: TRBJ1-6
D: .
size: many
V: TRBV12-3/TRBV12-4
DNA: TGTGCCAGCAGTTTAGGCGGGTCCCTCCACTTT
CDR3: CASSLGGSLHF

J: TRBJ2-1
D: TRBD2
size: .
V: TRBV7-6
DNA: TGTGCCAGCAGCTTAGAACTAGCGGGAGGGCCAGTGGGCAATGAGCAGTTCTTC
CDR3: CASSLELAGGPVGNEQFF

J: TRBJ2-1
D: .
size: many
V: TRBV5-1
DNA: TGCGCCAGCAGCTTGAAACAGGATGAGCAGTTCTTC
CDR3: CASSLKQDEQFF

J: TRBJ2-2
D: TRBD1
size: many
V: TRBV20-1
DNA: TGCAGTGCGAGAAGGACAGGGGCGAGCGGGGAGCTGTTTTTT
CDR3: CSARRTGASGELFF

J: TRBJ2-7
D: .
size: .
V: TRBV29-1
DNA: TGCAGCGTTTCCTTAGGTCGGAATGAGCAGTACTTC
CDR3: CSVSLGRNEQYF